This T cell receptor (beta chain) was sequenced in a study of T cell responses to AZD1222 COVID-19 vaccine. Remarks on this clone: The antigen is not known.

Generated by immunoSEQ multiplex PCR, the TCRdb table keeps only in-frame clones and is missing some. The profile shows about 120,000 clones, around 87% of them singletons. Study findings and constraints: Clonal diversity was possibly underestimated, and white British individuals and females predominated among donors. Reportedly, nearly half of unique spike TCRs recognized epitopes outside B.1.351/B.1.1.7 mutations.

The sequencing here drew on peripheral blood, taken on day 0 of AZD1222 vaccination. The TCR comes from an adult in good health.

DNA for the CDR3: TGCGCCAGTATCTCCGGGACAGGGGTGACCGGGGAGCTGTTTTTT. It encodes CASISGTGVTGELFF. V is TRBV5-1 and J is TRBJ2-2; 10 bases match TRBD1. The J segment lost 5 bases and the V segment lost 8 bases, leaving 9 bases of the junction unmatched. The CDR3 has 15 residues. Germline-derived CDR1 and CDR2 are SGHRS and YFSETQ.